This TCR beta chain was recovered during a study of vaccination effects on CD4 cells after COVID-19. Study overall: Either the BNT162b2 or mRNA-1273 vaccine was given to participants in two doses. Findings of the study overall: The study, lacking early post-infection timepoints, had few convalescent patients. Marked contraction was observed in infection-induced and vaccine-induced clones late after vaccination.

This CDR3 is built from 16 residues. J lost 0 bases, V lost 4 bases, and 4 bases had no gene match. Per the germline V gene, CDR1 is LGHNA and CDR2 is YNFKEQ. Sequencing used immunoSEQ multiplex PCR; TCRdb keeps in-frame clones, though not all of them. The sample consists of roughly 20,000 clones, approximately 70% of them appearing once. Peptide-pool stimulation followed by sequencing identified expanded antigen-specific CD4+ clonotypes in the ViraFEST assay. Isolating CD4+ T cells followed approximately ten days of culture. Absence of prior SARS-CoV-2 infection characterized the vaccine recipients, who showed negative nucleocapsid antibodies. Over 1.5 million PBMC per well were cultured with around 9.6 IU/ml IL-2 and approximately 9.1 ug/ml peptides. A word on this clone: What it binds is unknown.

The V and J genes are TRBV4-2 and TRBJ1-2; TRBD1 agrees at 11 bases. The receptor was isolated from a human donor who received a COVID-19 vaccine. Here the sequenced sample was CD4+ T cells from PBMCs cultured with HCoV-NL63 spike peptides, taken before COVID-19 vaccination. CDR3 DNA sequence: TGTGCCAGCAGCCCCGGACAGGGGGCGGCTAACTATGGCTACACCTTC. Protein product: CASSPGQGAANYGYTF.